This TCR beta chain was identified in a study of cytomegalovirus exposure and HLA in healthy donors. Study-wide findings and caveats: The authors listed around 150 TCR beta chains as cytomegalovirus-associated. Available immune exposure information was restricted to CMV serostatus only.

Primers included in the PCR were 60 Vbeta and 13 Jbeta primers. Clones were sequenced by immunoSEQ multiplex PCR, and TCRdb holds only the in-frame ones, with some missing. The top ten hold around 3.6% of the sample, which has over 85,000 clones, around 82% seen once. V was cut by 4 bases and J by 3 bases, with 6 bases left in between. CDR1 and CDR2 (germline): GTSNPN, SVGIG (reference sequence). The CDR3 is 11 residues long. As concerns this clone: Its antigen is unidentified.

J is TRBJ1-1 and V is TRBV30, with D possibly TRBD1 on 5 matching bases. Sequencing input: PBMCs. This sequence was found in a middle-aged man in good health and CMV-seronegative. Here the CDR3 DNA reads TGTGCCTGGAACAGGCACACTGAAGCTTTCTTT. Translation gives CAWNRHTEAFF.